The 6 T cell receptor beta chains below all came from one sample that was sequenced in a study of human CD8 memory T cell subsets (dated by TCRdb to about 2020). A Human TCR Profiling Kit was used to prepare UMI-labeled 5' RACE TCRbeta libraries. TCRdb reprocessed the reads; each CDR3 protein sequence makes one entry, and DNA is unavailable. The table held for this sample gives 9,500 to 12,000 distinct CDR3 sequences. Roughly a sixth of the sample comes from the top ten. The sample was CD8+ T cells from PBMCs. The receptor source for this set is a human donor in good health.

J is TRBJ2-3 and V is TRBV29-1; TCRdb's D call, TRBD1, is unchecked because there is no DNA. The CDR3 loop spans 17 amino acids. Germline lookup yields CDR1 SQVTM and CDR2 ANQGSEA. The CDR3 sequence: CSGLARDRGLVTDTQYF.

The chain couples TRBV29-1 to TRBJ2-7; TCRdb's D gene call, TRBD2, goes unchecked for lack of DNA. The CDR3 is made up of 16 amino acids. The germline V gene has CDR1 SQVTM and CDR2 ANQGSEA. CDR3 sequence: CSVHLGLAGGPREQYF.

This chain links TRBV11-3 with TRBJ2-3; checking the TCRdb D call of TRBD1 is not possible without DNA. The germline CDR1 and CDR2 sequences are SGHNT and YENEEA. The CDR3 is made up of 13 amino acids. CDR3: CASSPWGPDTQYF.

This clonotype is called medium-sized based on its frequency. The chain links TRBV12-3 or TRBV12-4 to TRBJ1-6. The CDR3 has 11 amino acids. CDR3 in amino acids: CASSTGSPLHF.

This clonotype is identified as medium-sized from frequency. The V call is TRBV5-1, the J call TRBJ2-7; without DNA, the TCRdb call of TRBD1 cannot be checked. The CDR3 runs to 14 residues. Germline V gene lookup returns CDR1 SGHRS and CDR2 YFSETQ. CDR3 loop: CASSPGQGLYEQYF.

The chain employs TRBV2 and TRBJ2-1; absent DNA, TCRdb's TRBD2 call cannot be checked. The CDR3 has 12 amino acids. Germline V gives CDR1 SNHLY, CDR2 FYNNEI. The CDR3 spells CASSGLANEQFF.